This TCR beta chain is drawn from a study of blood T cell repertoires in COVID-19. This CDR3 has 15 residues. Germline loops: CDR1 SGHDT, CDR2 YYEEEE. Trimming took 5 bases from V and 7 from J, leaving 19 bases between them. This clone occurred many times. TCRdb's table, derived via immunoSEQ multiplex PCR, lists solely in-frame clones and lacks some. The data hold under 400,000 clones, with 88% observed a single time. The sample was peripheral blood. The V gene is TRBV5-6, the J gene TRBJ1-5, with D possibly being TRBD1 (6 bases). This TCR was sampled from a woman aged 25-40 years with COVID-19, enrolled during active disease. CDR3 nucleotide sequence: TGTGCCAGCAGTTCACAGGGAATAGTCGTGCAGCCCCAGCATTTT. This sequence encodes CASSSQGIVVQPQHF.